The 20 T cell receptor beta chains below come from one sample, sequenced in a study of blood T cells in healthy people across ages. PCR was performed a second time for about 7 to 12 cycles using a sample-barcoded 5' primer and a J-beta primer mix. TCRdb re-analysed the 5' RACE reads in MiXCR, keeping a single row per CDR3 protein. The data show hundreds of thousands of distinct CDR3 sequences, 25% seen once. Another study also made use of these data, one on T cells of mothers and their children.

Sequencing was done on a sample of blood. These receptors came from a boy between 10 and 17 years old in good health.

The V gene is TRBV3-1, the J gene TRBJ2-1; weak D call: TRBD1 (7 bases). V was clipped by 3 bases and J by 4 bases, with 16 bases between them. CDR1 is LGHDT and CDR2 is YNNKEL in the germline V gene (reference sequence). This CDR3 region has 16 residues. DNA of the CDR3: TGTGCCAGCAGCCAGTACGGCAGGGGGGAATACAATGAGCAGTTCTTC. It translates to CASSQYGRGEYNEQFF.

This clonotype was seen a few times. This sequence joins TRBV7-2 and TRBJ2-4, with 7 bases identical to TRBD1. This CDR3 spans 13 amino acids. V gave up 5 bases and J gave up 8 bases; unmatched junction bases: 6. Germline V gene sequence: CDR1 SGHTA, CDR2 FQGNSA. CDR3 region: CASSVGGVDIQYF. The CDR3 nucleotides read TGTGCCAGCAGCGTAGGGGGCGTGGACATTCAGTACTTC.

This clonotype was counted between two and nine times. The V gene is TRBV2, the J gene TRBJ2-7; TRBD1 matches 9 bases. Trimming cost V 10 bases and J 9 bases; bases outside gene matches: 25. Germline-derived CDR1 and CDR2 are SNHLY and FYNNEI. The CDR3 covers 17 residues. In DNA, the CDR3 is TGTGCCACCAGACTCGGTTTCCGGACAGGGGATTACGAAGGGCAGTACTTC. Translation gives CATRLGFRTGDYEGQYF.

This chain uses TRBV10-2 with TRBJ2-1; 9 bases map to TRBD2. The germline V gene encodes CDR1 WSHSY and CDR2 SAAADI. V shed 4 bases, J shed 2 bases, and the junction held 0 bases outside the gene matches. This CDR3 spans 14 amino acids. The CDR3 protein is CASSVAGAYNEQFF. In DNA form, the CDR3 reads TGCGCCAGCAGTGTAGCGGGAGCCTACAATGAGCAGTTCTTC.

The table lists this clonotype with a few counts. V gene TRBV25-1 combines with J gene TRBJ2-7; no firm D call. The V end was cut by 4 bases, the J end by 8 bases, with 12 bases between. In germline, CDR1 is MGHDK, CDR2 SYGVNS. The CDR3 length is 12 residues. This chain's CDR3 is CASSAHSLQQYF. CDR3 DNA sequence: TGTGCCAGCAGTGCACATTCCCTTCAGCAGTACTTC.

This clonotype showed up just a few times. The V call is TRBV28, the J call TRBJ2-7; D possibly corresponds to TRBD2 (5 bases). Germline-derived CDR1 and CDR2 are MDHEN and SYDVKM. The V end lost 5 bases, the J end lost 3 bases, and 17 bases lay between the germline ends. CDR3 size: 15 residues. CDR3 DNA: TGTGCCAGCAGTAGCGGCGCGGCAATCTTCTACGAGCAGTACTTC. Translated, it gives CASSSGAAIFYEQYF. The entire variable domain, with the rest obtained from reference TRBV28 and TRBJ2-7, is as follows: DVKVTQSSRYLVKRTGEKVFLECVQDMDHENMFWYRQDPGLGLRLIYFSYDVKMKEKGDIPEGYSVSREKKERFSLILESASTNQTSMYLCASSSGAAIFYEQYFGPGTRLTVT.

CDR3: CASSRTAGTGELFF. The CDR3 DNA sequence: TGTGCCAGCAGCCGGACAGCGGGCACCGGGGAGCTGTTTTTT. The V call is TRBV12-3 or TRBV12-4, the J call TRBJ2-2; D may match TRBD1 or TRBD2 (6 bases each). The CDR3 has 14 residues. Trimming took off 6 bases at V and 4 bases at J, with 12 bases between the two ends.

There are a few counts of this clonotype. The CDR3 bases are TGTGCCAGCAGCAAACTAGCGGGAATCGGGAATGAGCAGTTCTTC. It encodes CASSKLAGIGNEQFF. The genes are TRBV7-9 and TRBJ2-1; TRBD2 matches at 10 bases. This CDR3 has 15 residues. Germline CDR1 reads SEHNR; CDR2 reads FQNEAQ (reference sequence). V dropped 5 bases and J dropped 7; count of bases not matched to a gene: 8.

This clonotype was detected once. The gene calls are TRBV4-3 and TRBJ2-5, with D perhaps matching TRBD1 (6 bases). The CDR3 length is 15 residues. V dropped 0 bases and J dropped 5 bases, with 13 bases sitting between them. In germline, CDR1 is LGHNA, CDR2 YSLEER. CDR3 residues: CASSQDGGEGETQYF. The DNA of the CDR3 is TGCGCCAGCAGCCAAGATGGGGGCGAGGGGGAGACCCAGTACTTC.

V and J are TRBV7-3 and TRBJ1-1, with TRBD1 as a possible D gene (6 bases). V lost 5 bases and J lost 11, with 21 bases in between. Germline V gene lookup returns CDR1 SGHTA and CDR2 FQGTGA. This CDR3 has 14 residues. The CDR3 region is CASSPQPTGRFAFF. The DNA for the CDR3 is TGTGCCAGCAGCCCCCAACCAACAGGGCGGTTCGCTTTCTTT.

This clonotype was counted a few times. The gene calls are TRBV5-1 and TRBJ2-5; TRBD2 aligns across 10 bases. Trimming took 0 bases from V and 1 from J; bases not matched to a gene: 3. The CDR3 loop spans 16 amino acids. CDR1 SGHRS and CDR2 YFSETQ come from the germline V gene. CDR3 DNA: TGCGCCAGCAGCTTGGTAGCGGGGGGCATCCAAGAGACCCAGTACTTC. This translates into CASSLVAGGIQETQYF.

This chain connects TRBV5-5 to TRBJ1-5; D is uncertain. Germline CDR1 reads SGHKS; CDR2 reads YYEKEE (reference sequence). CDR3 length: 13 amino acids. V lost 1 base to trimming and J lost 4 bases, with 6 bases between them. Here the CDR3 DNA reads TGTGCCAGCAGCTTGATGCAGAATCAGCCCCAGCATTTT. It encodes CASSLMQNQPQHF.

Only a few counts were recorded for this clonotype. V and J are TRBV29-1 and TRBJ2-7, with no clear D. CDR3 size: 11 residues. V lost 4 bases and J lost 5, with 9 bases in between. Per the germline V gene, CDR1 is SQVTM and CDR2 is ANQGSEA. This CDR3 reads CSVGPLNEQYF. DNA of the CDR3: TGCAGCGTTGGGCCCCTTAACGAGCAGTACTTC.

V and J are TRBV7-6 and TRBJ2-5; D tentatively reads TRBD1 or TRBD2 (6 bases each). The CDR3 consists of 14 residues. In germline, CDR1 is SGHVS, CDR2 FNYEAQ. V lost 5 bases and J 5 bases, leaving 15 bases between the germline ends. As DNA, the CDR3 is TGTGCCAGCAGCGACTTAACAGGGAGGGAGACCCAGTACTTC. This gives the protein CASSDLTGRETQYF.

The chain links TRBV7-9 to TRBJ1-4; D call uncertain. Germline-derived CDR1 and CDR2 are SEHNR and FQNEAQ (reference sequence). V shed 6 bases and J shed 0 bases, with 5 bases lying between them. CDR3 size: 13 residues. DNA for the CDR3: TGTGCCAGCAGTGACACAACTAATGAAAAACTGTTTTTT. Translated: CASSDTTNEKLFF.

The sample holds a few counts of this clonotype. The genes are TRBV7-3 and TRBJ2-5; no clear D gene. The J call may be mistaken, given a closer DNA end match to TRBJ2-1. CDR3 length: 15 amino acids. The germline V gene encodes CDR1 SGHTA and CDR2 FQGTGA. This CDR3 reads CASSLWGNPGNEQFF. The CDR3 coding sequence is TGTGCCAGCAGCTTATGGGGTAACCCCGGCAATGAGCAGTTCTTC.

The chain has TRBV10-3 and TRBJ2-3, with TRBD1 matching 11 bases. V was clipped by 10 bases and J by 4 bases; unmatched bases: 10. The germline CDR1 and CDR2 sequences are ENHRY and SYGVKD. This CDR3 is built from 15 residues. The DNA for the CDR3 is TGTGCCACCCTAACCGGGACAGGGGGTCCAGATACGCAGTATTTT. Translated, it gives CATLTGTGGPDTQYF.

This chain joins TRBV10-3 and TRBJ2-3, with TRBD1 matching 11 bases. CDR3 size: 14 residues. V was clipped by 6 bases and J by 5 bases; unmatched bases: 4. The germline gives CDR1 ENHRY, CDR2 SYGVKD. CDR3 sequence reads: CAIRPDRGQDTQYF. The CDR3 nucleotides read TGTGCCATCAGACCGGACAGGGGGCAAGATACGCAGTATTTT.

CDR3 in DNA: TGCAGTGCTAGACCATCGGCTTGGGGCGCAGCAGATACGCAGTATTTT. Translated, it gives CSARPSAWGAADTQYF. The chain combines TRBV20-1 with TRBJ2-3; D perhaps matches TRBD1 (5 bases). Germline assignment: CDR1 DFQATT and CDR2 SNEGSKA (reference sequence). Trimming pared 2 bases from V and 4 bases from J, leaving 19 bases between. The CDR3 totals 16 residues.

This clonotype was detected only once. V is TRBV20-1 and J is TRBJ2-7; TRBD2 agrees at 9 bases. There are 16 residues in the CDR3. The trim removed 1 base at V and 4 bases at J, leaving 11 bases unmatched. Germline V CDR1 and CDR2: DFQATT, SNEGSKA (reference sequence). For the CDR3, the DNA is TGCAGTGCTAGAGCCCTCGGGCGGGGGGGCGGATACGAGCAGTACTTC. The encoded protein is CSARALGRGGGYEQYF.